This T cell receptor beta chain appears in the sequencing data of a study of T cells after somatic rescue of genetic block. Germline values: CDR1 LNHDA, CDR2 SQIVND (reference sequence). V lost 3 bases and J 5 bases, leaving 11 bases between the germline ends. The CDR3 covers 14 residues. This table comes from immunoSEQ multiplex PCR, and its TCRdb copy is limited to in-frame clones, with some not included. The data show approximately 110,000 clones, around 90% seen once. The V gene is TRBV19, the J gene TRBJ1-5; perhaps TRBD1 as D (6 bases). This receptor was taken from a woman under 30. The sample was peripheral blood mononuclear cells (PBMCs). CDR3 nucleotides: TGTGCCAGTAGTATTTCGGGGGCTGATCAGCCCCAGCATTTT. Translating gives CASSISGADQPQHF.